The 18 T cell receptor beta chains in this list originate from one sample, sequenced in a study of cytomegalovirus exposure and HLA in healthy donors. A multiplex PCR was run with 60 Vbeta primers and 13 Jbeta primers. Measured with immunoSEQ multiplex PCR; TCRdb has only the in-frame clones, and not every one. The table records around 90,000 clones, roughly 85% of them present only once. The sequenced sample consisted of PBMCs. These TCRs come from a man aged 35 to 55 in good health and CMV-seropositive.

A few counts support this clone. V and J are TRBV5-6 and TRBJ2-5, with 8 bases fitting TRBD1. Germline V gene sequence: CDR1 SGHDT, CDR2 YYEEEE. The CDR3 loop spans 14 amino acids. V was clipped by 4 bases and J by 1 base; unmatched bases: 3. Here the CDR3 DNA reads TGTGCCAGCAGCCGCACAGGGGGCCAAGAGACCCAGTACTTC. Residues: CASSRTGGQETQYF.

This CDR3 is CASSLWASVVGNEQFF. The CDR3 coding sequence is TGTGCCAGCAGCTTATGGGCTAGCGTAGTTGGGAATGAGCAGTTCTTC. This chain uses TRBV7-9 with TRBJ2-1; D perhaps matches TRBD2 (6 bases). CDR1 is SEHNR and CDR2 is FQNEAQ in the germline V gene (reference sequence). The CDR3 is made up of 16 amino acids. V was trimmed by 2 bases and J by 7 bases, leaving 18 bases between them.

CDR3 sequence: CASSQPWVGATLTPGTEAFF. Here the CDR3 DNA reads TGTGCCAGCAGCCAACCATGGGTGGGGGCAACTCTAACGCCGGGCACTGAAGCTTTCTTT. V usage is TRBV4-2 and J usage is TRBJ1-1; tentatively, D is TRBD1 (6 bases). From germline, CDR1 is LGHNA and CDR2 YNFKEQ. This CDR3 has 20 residues. Between the trimmed V and J ends, which lost 2 bases and 4 bases, there was a span of 29 bases.

This chain connects TRBV2 to TRBJ2-1; 9 bases are shared with TRBD2. Germline V lookup: CDR1 SNHLY, CDR2 FYNNEI. V lost 7 bases to trimming and J lost 6 bases; unmatched junction nucleotides: 7. The CDR3 contains 14 residues. The CDR3 region has the DNA TGTGCCAGCAAGTCTAGCGGGGTTGGCAATGAGCAGTTCTTC. Translating gives CASKSSGVGNEQFF.

The chain carries TRBV28 and TRBJ2-1; D not resolved. Germline V lookup: CDR1 MDHEN, CDR2 SYDVKM. Trimming left V 3 bases short and J 7 bases short, with 10 bases between. The CDR3 extends over 13 amino acids. The CDR3 here is CASSLPVTNEQFF. The DNA for the CDR3 is TGTGCCAGCAGTTTGCCAGTAACGAATGAGCAGTTCTTC. The variable domain in full, completed from reference TRBV28 and TRBJ2-1, reads DVKVTQSSRYLVKRTGEKVFLECVQDMDHENMFWYRQDPGLGLRLIYFSYDVKMKEKGDIPEGYSVSREKKERFSLILESASTNQTSMYLCASSLPVTNEQFFGPGTRLTVL.

About this clone: Other nucleotide sequences from this sample produce the same CDR3. The chain uses TRBV7-9 and TRBJ2-2, with a weak D call TRBD1 (5 bases). Trimming shortened V by 6 bases and J by 1 base, and 6 bases separated the two germline ends. CDR1 and CDR2 from the germline V gene are SEHNR and FQNEAQ (reference sequence). The CDR3 covers 13 residues. The CDR3 reads CASRQGNTGELFF. The CDR3 DNA reads TGTGCCAGCAGGCAGGGGAACACCGGGGAGCTGTTTTTT.

The chain has TRBV19 and TRBJ2-4, with 9 bases aligning to TRBD1. The CDR3 contains 16 residues. Losses at the gene ends were 2 bases for V and 3 bases for J; bases not matched to a gene: 5. CDR1 and CDR2 from the germline V gene are LNHDA and SQIVND (reference sequence). The CDR3 DNA sequence: TGTGCCAGTAGTATACGGACAGGGGAGTACAAAAACATTCAGTACTTC. Amino acid sequence: CASSIRTGEYKNIQYF. Full variable domain (missing parts from reference TRBV19 and TRBJ2-4): DGGITQSPKYLFRKEGQNVTLSCEQNLNHDAMYWYRQDPGQGLRLIYYSQIVNDFQKGDIAEGYSVSREKKESFPLTVTSAQKNPTAFYLCASSIRTGEYKNIQYFGAGTRLSVL.

This clone has a single count. The chain uses TRBV7-3 and TRBJ2-7; 11 bases line up with TRBD1. Germline lookup yields CDR1 SGHTA and CDR2 FQGTGA. Trimming at V came to 2 bases and at J to 1 base, leaving 1 base not matched to a gene. There are 15 residues in the CDR3. This CDR3 reads CASSLGTGGSYEQYF. The CDR3 bases are TGTGCCAGCAGCTTAGGGACAGGGGGATCCTACGAGCAGTACTTC.

The chain combines TRBV11-2 with TRBJ2-3, with D hard to call. The ends were cut back, 5 bases at V and 4 bases at J, with 19 bases in the middle. Per the germline V gene, CDR1 is SGHAT and CDR2 is FQNNGV. The CDR3 sequence is 16 residues long. The CDR3 nucleotides read TGTGCCAGCAGCATCCGACTGGAGCCCTCCCCAGATACGCAGTATTTT. The encoded protein is CASSIRLEPSPDTQYF.

The chain recombines TRBV25-1 with TRBJ2-4; D is possibly TRBD2 (6 bases). Trimming stripped 1 base from V and 5 bases from J, with 9 bases between. From germline, CDR1 is MGHDK and CDR2 SYGVNS. The CDR3 is 14 amino acids. The CDR3 DNA sequence: TGTGCCAGCAGTGAATTCTCTAGCGAAAACATTCAGTACTTC. Its translation: CASSEFSSENIQYF.

The chain employs TRBV9 and TRBJ2-3; TRBD2 matches 8 bases. V was pared by 4 bases and J by 1 base, with 5 bases of the junction left unmatched. Germline V gives CDR1 SGDLS, CDR2 YYNGEE. The CDR3 extends over 15 amino acids. The CDR3 region is CASSTLAGRTDTQYF. The CDR3 DNA follows: TGTGCCAGCAGCACCCTAGCGGGCCGCACAGATACGCAGTATTTT.

About this clone: One end of the junction varies from germline; a read error may be responsible. CDR3 coding DNA: TGTGCTAGCAGCCCATCCACCCTACTAGCGGGAGTCGGAGAGACCCAGTACTTC. This encodes CASSPSTLLAGVGETQYF. The V gene is TRBV7-7, the J gene TRBJ2-5, with 11 bases matching TRBD2. Germline CDR1 reads SSHAT; CDR2 reads FNYEAQ (reference sequence). This CDR3 region has 18 residues. Full variable domain (rest looked up from reference TRBV7-7 and TRBJ2-5): GAGVSQSPRYKVTKRGQDVTLRCDPISSHATLYWYQQALGQGPEFLTYFNYEAQPDKSGLPSDRFSAERPEGSISTLTIQRTEQRDSAMYRCASSPSTLLAGVGETQYFGPGTRLLVL.

The V and J genes are TRBV6-6 and TRBJ2-2, with D possibly TRBD1 on 5 matching bases. Trimming removed 4 bases at V and 0 bases at J, with 9 bases between. The CDR3 has 15 amino acids. CDR1 and CDR2 (germline): MNHNY, SVGAGI (reference sequence). The CDR3 sequence: CASSFTGTNTGELFF. For the CDR3, the DNA is TGTGCCAGCAGTTTCACAGGAACGAACACCGGGGAGCTGTTTTTT.

The J gene is TRBJ2-2, the V gene TRBV19; D might be TRBD2 (6 bases). V was shortened by 7 bases and J by 1 base, with 16 bases between the two germline ends. This CDR3 has 16 amino acids. Germline V gene sequence: CDR1 LNHDA, CDR2 SQIVND (reference sequence). CDR3 sequence: CASTAWGRQNTGELFF. The CDR3, as DNA: TGTGCCAGTACTGCGTGGGGGAGGCAGAACACCGGGGAGCTGTTTTTT.

The chain has TRBV15 and TRBJ1-1, with 8 bases identical to TRBD1. The CDR3 has 14 residues. With 2 bases clipped from V and 3 bases from J, the junction kept 2 bases outside the gene matches. In germline, CDR1 is LNHNV, CDR2 YYDKDF (reference sequence). The CDR3 here is CATSRKTGDTEAFF. DNA for the CDR3: TGTGCCACCAGCAGAAAGACAGGGGACACTGAAGCTTTCTTT.

CDR3 nucleotides: TGTGCCAGCAGGCGAGGGACCTACGAGCAGTACTTC. The encoded protein is CASRRGTYEQYF. The chain has TRBV2 and TRBJ2-7; the D gene is possibly TRBD2 (5 bases). V was trimmed by 6 bases and J by 2 bases, leaving 8 bases between them. CDR1 SNHLY and CDR2 FYNNEI come from the germline V gene. There are 12 residues in the CDR3.

The V and J genes are TRBV7-2 and TRBJ2-5; 9 bases agree with TRBD2. Germline values: CDR1 SGHTA, CDR2 FQGNSA. V lost 3 bases, J lost 4 bases, and 3 bases stayed unmatched. The CDR3 runs 14 residues. CDR3 sequence: CASSLSGRRETQYF. The CDR3 DNA sequence: TGTGCCAGCAGCTTGAGCGGGAGGCGAGAGACCCAGTACTTC. The variable domain in full, completed from reference TRBV7-2 and TRBJ2-5, reads GAGVSQSPSNKVTEKGKDVELRCDPISGHTALYWYRQSLGQGLEFLIYFQGNSAPDKSGLPSDRFSAERTGGSVSTLTIQRTQQEDSAVYLCASSLSGRRETQYFGPGTRLLVL.

The chain combines TRBV7-2 with TRBJ1-5; tentative D call: TRBD1 (5 bases). The CDR3 spans 14 residues. Germline CDR1 and CDR2: SGHTA and FQGNSA. Trimming left V 5 bases short and J 6 bases short, with 14 bases between. CDR3 nucleotides: TGTGCCAGCAGCCCCGACAGATTTCGTCAGCCCCAGCATTTT. It is translated as CASSPDRFRQPQHF. The whole variable domain, remainder taken from reference TRBV7-2 and TRBJ1-5, is GAGVSQSPSNKVTEKGKDVELRCDPISGHTALYWYRQSLGQGLEFLIYFQGNSAPDKSGLPSDRFSAERTGGSVSTLTIQRTQQEDSAVYLCASSPDRFRQPQHFGDGTRLSIL.